The TCR beta chain under discussion was sequenced for a study of cytomegalovirus exposure and HLA in healthy donors (dated by TCRdb to the late 2010s). Regarding the complete study: An earlier analysis of 587 of the donors reported about 260 Gb of sequence data and 100 million to 120 million unique TCR beta sequences obtained from around 190 million T cells. Alongside the repertoire data, information on donor age, sex, ethnicity and CMV serostatus was compiled. Genome-wide SNP genotypes for about 55% of the roughly 670 donors were used in a later genetic analysis, which treated that subset as a discovery cohort. Among the 398 genotyped donors, approximately 82% belonged to the genetic ancestry cluster associated with self-reported Caucasian donors. The study combined high-throughput TCR immunosequencing, statistical association of individual TCRs with disease status, and machine learning to predict cytomegalovirus infection status. Class I and class II HLA loci were covered by the typing at four-digit resolution. Roughly 5 DR-DQ haplotypes were handled as single units for association and clustering, since linkage in the cohort was strong. A later analysis re-examined previously published TCR beta repertoires from 500 to 700 donors and added high-resolution HLA genotyping to investigate patterns of TCR occurrence. A separate validation cohort of 100 to 150 different subjects was used in addition to the approximately 640-subject first cohort. The study was designed to test whether signatures of past pathogen exposure could be identified by cataloging public T cell receptors. The study profiled the T cell repertoires of 550 to 700 subjects by immunosequencing and related them to cytomegalovirus serostatus. Among under 450 genotyped donors of the cohort, an average of around 240,000 unique TCR beta nucleotide sequences were sequenced per donor, roughly 20% of them non-productive. Rather than drawing on any new phenotypic data, the later analysis identified candidate immune exposures from TCR beta sequences and the way those sequences occurred across donors. In an earlier analysis of 500 to 650 of the donors, high-throughput TCR beta sequencing was used to judge whether each TCR beta V gene segment behaved as functional or pseudogenic. Every discovery cohort repertoire had been produced on one sequencing platform. An early release that covered fewer than 800 HLA-typed donors contained about 300 gigabases of sequencing data and around 80 million unique TCR sequences. Typing coverage varied by locus: roughly 629-630 donors for A, B, C, DRB1 and DQB1; roughly 510 for DQA1; approximately 610 for DPA1; 450 to 480 for DPB1.

The paper's findings and limits, for the study overall: Most CMV-associated TCR beta chains appeared to be HLA-restricted in a later analysis, and the HLA associations seemed to be driven largely by CMV exposure. For the cohort, immune exposure information was limited to CMV serostatus. Because HLA typing was missing for some donors at each locus, association tests included only the typed subset. The sequencing pipeline was judged likely to have produced a cluster of highly shared sequence variants as a technical artifact. In the study, about 150 TCR beta chains were listed as associated with cytomegalovirus. Correlated functional status among segregating V segments might reflect linkage disequilibrium, but an unknown experimental factor could not be ruled out. The classifier was reported to diagnose cytomegalovirus status with high specificity and sensitivity in both the original cohort and the validation cohort. In a later analysis, several top co-occurrence clusters were reported to appear linked to parvovirus B19, influenza, CMV and Epstein-Barr virus. The authors suggested that the approach could potentially be extended to other disease states and immunological phenotypes. In a later analysis, TCR association rates were found to vary across HLA loci, with the most associated TCRs seen for DRB1 alleles and the fewest for HLA-C alleles. A further reported finding was that TCR beta sequences accurately predicted the HLA-A and HLA-B alleles for most subjects in the first cohort. In vitro tests confirmed that a few of the cytomegalovirus-associated TCR beta chains recognize cytomegalovirus antigens. At a false discovery rate of 0.05, a later analysis linked around 17,000 TCR beta sequences to specific HLA alleles. An association between a missense DCLRE1C variant and V-gene and J-gene trimming of TCR beta chains was found in a later genetic analysis and replicated in an independent cohort. The earlier analysis of almost 600 of the donors excluded over 15 rarely observed V segments, including chromosome 9 orphons, because counts were too low. An earlier analysis of approximately 590 of the donors showed that most TCR beta V segments appeared in productive rearrangements either about 87% or about 30% of the time, which broadly matched IMGT annotations. In a later genetic analysis, fewer N-insertions in productive TCRs were reported among donors in an Asian-associated ancestry cluster than the roughly 700-donor mean. The cohort was sequenced for TCR beta chains only, and without alpha or paired-chain data the features that could be detected were limited. Across donors, most TCR sequences were observed very rarely, whereas some public TCRs were present in many individuals. Presence/absence analyses assumed roughly uniform sequencing depth across donors, an assumption that may not hold. In a later analysis, HLA-associated TCR beta chains were found to be more clonally expanded and to have lower generation probabilities than equally common non-associated chains. Strong co-occurrence of HLA alleles, especially DR and DQ, made assigning TCR associations to individual alleles difficult.

A note on this clone: No antigen is known for it. Base qualities are missing; no much larger clone stands one base away.

Library construction relied on the immunoSEQ multiplex PCR assay. A mixture of 60 forward primers for TCR Vbeta segments and 13 reverse primers for TCR Jbeta segments was used in the multiplex PCR. The CDR3 region of rearranged TCR beta genes was amplified from genomic DNA by a multiplex PCR assay. The amplified TCR beta libraries were sequenced on the Illumina HiSeq System as 87-base-pair reads. On the authors' methods: Across the 500 to 750 repertoires, a later analysis counted 80 million or so unique TCR beta chains, around 11 million of which were shared by at least two donors. Raw reads were error-corrected and collapsed into unique sequences with a nearest-neighbor algorithm that merged closely related sequences to remove PCR and sequencing errors. To assign V, D and J gene segments, CDR3 sequences were aligned to IMGT reference sequences. Each retained sequence needed at least a six-nucleotide match to both a V gene segment and a J gene segment. A rearrangement counted as productive if the CDR3 had no stop codons and remained in frame with V and J, and every other rearrangement counted as non-productive. CDR3 was defined according to IMGT convention as the region running from the second conserved V-encoded cysteine to the conserved J-encoded phenylalanine. The earlier analysis of roughly 590 of the donors excluded any sequence lacking an unambiguous match to a single V gene segment. In an earlier analysis of 500 to 750 of the donors, V segments were called functional above 56.7% productive rearrangements and were called segregating when the between-donor standard deviation exceeded 5%. A statistical classification framework was built for diagnosing cytomegalovirus status from the catalog of TCR beta chain sequences. V and J gene assignment, in a later analysis, came from comparing TCR nucleotide sequences with IMGT/GENE-DB human TR gene sequences. The TCRdist pipeline was used in a later analysis to assign CDR3 sequences and most-parsimonious VDJ recombination scenarios. In a later analysis, each TCR beta chain was defined by its CDR3 amino acid sequence together with its V-gene family, and reads without a unique V-gene family were excluded. In a later analysis, 450 to 600 highly shared, low-generation-probability nucleotide sequences were removed to address suspected cross-contamination and a sequencing artifact. For each public chain, a later analysis derived a clonal expansion index from normalized ranks of inferred template counts within each repertoire. In a later analysis, generation probabilities were computed using a VDJ recombination model fitted to out-of-frame rearrangements, and the results were checked against IGoR. In a later analysis, hypergeometric tests were used to score TCR-TCR, TCR-HLA and TCR-CMV co-occurrence, with a repertoire-size bias correction applied to TCR pairs. To estimate false discovery rates, a later analysis permuted the HLA or CMV assignments 20 times. In a later analysis, co-occurring TCRs were grouped using DBSCAN, with TCRdist sequence similarity added in when clustering inside HLA-allele-positive subsets. Repertoires with fewer than 30,000 or more than 120,000 public chains, plus five repertoires with anomalous nucleotide sharing, were excluded from co-occurrence clustering. TCRdb holds this immuneACCESS table with in-frame rearrangements only. Some clones are missing; in checked studies, unresolved V genes explain under half, and the rest has no known cause. V, J and clone size were drawn from that table, and D and trimming were deduced from the DNA. In all, the sample holds under 200,000 clones, and 60% to 85% of those were seen once. Jointly, the top ten make up approximately 3% of the sample.

The cohort consisted of approximately 690 healthy bone marrow donors. At the time of sampling, all cohort members were nominally healthy, though unrecorded immune exposures were likely present. The donor was CMV seronegative and was included in the group of a few hundred seronegative cohort members. Every donor gave a peripheral blood sample, and the peripheral blood mononuclear cells from that sample were used for TCR beta sequencing. The Qiagen DNeasy Blood Extraction Kit was used to extract genomic DNA from the blood cell samples. The receptor comes from a woman between 35 and 50 years old in good health and CMV-seronegative. Sequencing was done on a sample of PBMCs.

DNA sequence: TGTGCCAGCAGCCCGGGGTCAGGAAAGAACACCGGGGAGCTGTTTTTT. This is translated as CASSPGSGKNTGELFF. This receptor chain uses TRBV13 and TRBJ2-2; TRBD2 is perhaps the D gene, given 5 matching bases. Sequences PRHDT (CDR1) and FYEKMQ (CDR2) are obtained from the germline V gene (reference sequence). Counted from cysteine to phenylalanine, this CDR3 has 16 amino acids. Just CDR3 DNA is preserved here, 48 bases in frame from base 1. The trim is 5 bases for V and 1 base for J, with a gap of 14 bases between the germline ends.